Each of the 26 T cell receptor beta chains below was sequenced from the same sample in a study of blood T cell repertoires in COVID-19. The assay was immunoSEQ multiplex PCR, and TCRdb's table has in-frame clones only and misses some. This sample has 30,000 to 35,000 clones, with roughly 89% found just once. Sequencing input: peripheral blood. These TCRs come from a man older than 75 with acute or convalescent COVID-19.

This chain uses TRBV15 with TRBJ2-7; D might be TRBD1 (6 bases). This CDR3 has 16 residues. Per the germline V gene, CDR1 is LNHNV and CDR2 is YYDKDF (reference sequence). V lost 0 bases to trimming and J lost 0 bases, with 12 bases between them. The CDR3 region is CATSRDLDSGSYEQYF. The DNA for the CDR3 is TGTGCCACCAGCAGAGATCTGGACAGCGGCTCCTACGAGCAGTACTTC.

This chain uses TRBV6-5 with TRBJ1-2; 8 bases agree with TRBD1. Germline trimming cut 8 bases from V and 2 bases from J; bases unmatched to any gene: 7. This CDR3 contains 14 residues. Germline values: CDR1 MNHEY, CDR2 SVGAGI. CDR3 sequence reads: CASLPGQANYGYTF. The CDR3 coding sequence is TGTGCCAGCCTCCCGGGACAGGCCAACTATGGCTACACCTTC.

This chain connects TRBV12-3 or TRBV12-4 to TRBJ2-1; tentatively, D is TRBD2 (6 bases). CDR3 size: 13 residues. V was pared by 5 bases and J by 9 bases, with 14 bases between. CDR3: CASSNRESIEQFF. In DNA, the CDR3 is TGTGCCAGCAGTAATCGGGAGTCAATTGAGCAGTTCTTC.

The J gene is TRBJ1-6, the V gene TRBV27; D gene unclear. Germline V gene data show CDR1 as MNHEY and CDR2 as SMNVEV (reference sequence). The CDR3 spans 14 residues. Trimming removed 5 bases from V and 7 bases from J, with 12 bases in between. For the CDR3, the DNA is TGTGCCAGCAGTCCGGGAACCGTCAATTCACCCCTCCACTTT. Protein sequence: CASSPGTVNSPLHF.

The J gene is TRBJ2-3, the V gene TRBV2, with 7 bases aligning to TRBD2. Trimming cost V 3 bases and J 5 bases; bases outside gene matches: 5. Per the germline V gene, CDR1 is SNHLY and CDR2 is FYNNEI. This CDR3 is built from 14 residues. CDR3 in DNA: TGTGCCAGCAGTGATAGACTAGCAAAAGATACGCAGTATTTT. It specifies CASSDRLAKDTQYF.

The chain recombines TRBV9 with TRBJ1-1, with D hard to call. V was clipped by 0 bases and J by 6 bases, with 18 bases between them. The CDR3 spans 16 residues. Germline V gene lookup returns CDR1 SGDLS and CDR2 YYNGEE. This chain's CDR3 is CASSVAGDLNNAEAFF. CDR3 nucleotide sequence: TGTGCCAGCAGCGTAGCCGGAGATCTGAACAACGCTGAAGCTTTCTTT.

The rearrangement links TRBV5-1 to TRBJ1-3; D possibly corresponds to TRBD1 (6 bases). Trimming left V 3 bases short and J 0 bases short, with 10 bases between. The germline gives CDR1 SGHRS, CDR2 YFSETQ. The CDR3 loop spans 15 amino acids. The CDR3 sequence is CASSSGESSGNTIYF. The CDR3 DNA is TGCGCCAGCAGCTCAGGGGAAAGCTCTGGAAACACCATATATTTT. The full variable domain, with the rest looked up from reference TRBV5-1 and TRBJ1-3, is KAGVTQTPRYLIKTRGQQVTLSCSPISGHRSVSWYQQTPGQGLQFLFEYFSETQRNKGNFPGRFSGRQFSNSRSEMNVSTLELGDSALYLCASSSGESSGNTIYFGEGSWLTVV.

The genes are TRBV29-1 and TRBJ2-3; 8 bases line up with TRBD2. This CDR3 has 13 amino acids. Trimming removed 4 bases from V and 5 bases from J; junction bases left unmatched: 5. Germline V gene lookup returns CDR1 SQVTM and CDR2 ANQGSEA. CDR3 in DNA: TGCAGCGTTGCGCGGGAGGAAGGAGATACGCAGTATTTT. This gives the protein CSVAREEGDTQYF.

A note on this clone: Compared with germline, one end of the junction differs, possibly owing to a read error. Here the CDR3 reads CASSLGDNEQFF. In nucleotides, the CDR3 is TGTGCCAGCAGTTTGGGGGACAACGAGCAGTTCTTC. The rearrangement uses TRBV12-3 or TRBV12-4 and TRBJ2-1; D possibly corresponds to TRBD1 (6 bases). This CDR3 spans 12 amino acids.

V and J are TRBV5-1 and TRBJ2-2; D possibly corresponds to TRBD2 (6 bases). V was clipped by 4 bases and J by 2 bases, with 15 bases between them. The V gene's germline CDR1 is SGHRS and CDR2 YFSETQ. The CDR3 consists of 16 residues. CDR3 DNA sequence: TGCGCCAGCAGCACAAGAAGGACTACCAACACCGGGGAGCTGTTTTTT. Amino acid sequence: CASSTRRTTNTGELFF. The full variable domain, its missing parts supplied by reference TRBV5-1 and TRBJ2-2, is KAGVTQTPRYLIKTRGQQVTLSCSPISGHRSVSWYQQTPGQGLQFLFEYFSETQRNKGNFPGRFSGRQFSNSRSEMNVSTLELGDSALYLCASSTRRTTNTGELFFGEGSRLTVL.

The chain links TRBV10-3 to TRBJ2-5; 9 bases match TRBD1. This CDR3 is built from 14 residues. V lost 3 bases to trimming and J lost 4 bases; unmatched junction nucleotides: 3. Germline-derived CDR1 and CDR2 are ENHRY and SYGVKD. The CDR3 bases are TGTGCCATCAGTGACCTGGACAGGGGAGAGACCCAGTACTTC. It yields the protein CAISDLDRGETQYF.

The rearrangement uses TRBV19 and TRBJ1-5, with 9 bases fitting TRBD1. From germline, CDR1 is LNHDA and CDR2 SQIVND (reference sequence). The CDR3 loop spans 15 amino acids. Trimming took 3 bases from V and 7 from J; bases not matched to a gene: 7. The CDR3 loop is CASSIQDRGRQPQHF. The CDR3 DNA reads as TGTGCCAGTAGTATCCAGGACAGGGGCAGGCAGCCCCAGCATTTT.

This chain connects TRBV11-3 to TRBJ2-7; 14 nucleotides match TRBD2. With 4 bases clipped from V and 2 bases from J, the junction kept 10 bases outside the gene matches. The CDR3 is made up of 18 amino acids. The V gene's germline CDR1 is SGHNT and CDR2 YENEEA. The CDR3 region is CASSSPGGLAGVPYEQYF. CDR3 nucleotides: TGTGCCAGCAGCTCTCCGGGGGGACTAGCGGGAGTACCCTACGAGCAGTACTTC.

The CDR3 sequence: CASSLVQNQPQHF. The CDR3 DNA reads TGTGCCAGCAGCTTAGTGCAGAATCAGCCCCAGCATTTT. The J gene is TRBJ1-5, the V gene TRBV7-2; D is ambiguous. CDR1 and CDR2 from the germline V gene are SGHTA and FQGNSA. The V and J ends lost 1 base and 4 bases respectively, with 5 bases between them. The CDR3 is 13 amino acids.

This chain connects TRBV9 to TRBJ1-1; D not certain. The CDR3 consists of 12 residues. Trimming took 9 bases from V and 5 from J, leaving 14 bases between them. Germline CDR1 is SGDLS and CDR2 is YYNGEE. The CDR3 spells CANKPPGTEAFF. The CDR3 nucleotides read TGTGCCAACAAGCCCCCGGGTACTGAAGCTTTCTTT.

V is TRBV7-9 and J is TRBJ2-2, with TRBD2 matching over 10 bases. This CDR3 comprises 17 residues. The V gene end was trimmed by 0 bases and the J gene end by 7 bases; junction bases not matched to a gene: 8. The germline gives CDR1 SEHNR, CDR2 FQNEAQ (reference sequence). The chain's CDR3 is CASSLASSGSSGGELFF. In DNA, the CDR3 is TGTGCCAGCAGCTTAGCGTCTAGCGGGAGTTCCGGCGGGGAGCTGTTTTTT.

The chain is built from TRBV6-5 and TRBJ2-7, with 7 bases lining up with TRBD2. V trimming: 6 bases; J trimming: 1 base; junction bases outside the gene matches: 6. CDR3 length: 14 amino acids. CDR1 is MNHEY, CDR2 SVGAGI, per germline. The CDR3 here is CASRPAGSSYEQYF. Written as DNA, the CDR3 is TGTGCCAGCAGACCAGCGGGATCGTCCTACGAGCAGTACTTC.

The genes are TRBV7-2 and TRBJ2-3; 7 positions agree with TRBD2. This CDR3 has 15 amino acids. Germline V gene data show CDR1 as SGHTA and CDR2 as FQGNSA. Unmatched junction bases numbered 10, after V lost 6 bases and J lost 4 bases. This CDR3 is CASRDGGSSADTQYF. In DNA, the CDR3 is TGTGCCAGCAGGGACGGCGGGAGTTCCGCAGATACGCAGTATTTT.

This chain uses TRBV5-1 with TRBJ2-7; 7 bases match TRBD1. V lost 0 bases to trimming and J lost 3 bases; unmatched junction nucleotides: 6. Germline V gives CDR1 SGHRS, CDR2 YFSETQ. CDR3 length: 15 residues. CDR3: CASSLAGQIFYEQYF. The DNA of the CDR3 is TGCGCCAGCAGCTTGGCGGGACAGATCTTCTACGAGCAGTACTTC.

This chain connects TRBV19 to TRBJ2-7, with 12 bases matching TRBD1. V shed 4 bases, J shed 3 bases, and the junction held 10 bases outside the gene matches. This CDR3 contains 17 residues. The germline gives CDR1 LNHDA, CDR2 SQIVND (reference sequence). DNA for the CDR3: TGTGCCAGTAGTACCCTGCCGGGACAGGGGGCGGGCTACGAGCAGTACTTC. Protein product: CASSTLPGQGAGYEQYF.

The rearrangement joins TRBV6-4 to TRBJ1-2; D possibly corresponds to TRBD1 (5 bases). The CDR3 loop spans 14 amino acids. Germline CDR1 is MRHNA and CDR2 is SNTAGT. Trimming removed 6 bases from V and 5 bases from J, with 16 bases in between. In DNA form, the CDR3 reads TGTGCCAGCAGCTTAACAGGAATTGGGTATGGCTACACCTTC. The encoded protein is CASSLTGIGYGYTF.

The chain is built from TRBV5-1 and TRBJ2-2; TRBD2 is a possible D gene (6 bases). This CDR3 has 15 residues. The V gene lost 0 bases and the J gene lost 0 bases, with 6 bases spanning the gap. Per the germline V gene, CDR1 is SGHRS and CDR2 is YFSETQ. In DNA form, the CDR3 reads TGCGCCAGCAGCTTGGGGACTACGAACACCGGGGAGCTGTTTTTT. It codes for CASSLGTTNTGELFF.

The chain couples TRBV9 to TRBJ1-4; D gene ambiguous. The V gene's germline CDR1 is SGDLS and CDR2 YYNGEE. The ends were cut back, 4 bases at V and 5 bases at J, with 15 bases in the middle. The CDR3 sequence is 15 residues long. This chain's CDR3 is CASSPSAGSNEKLFF. In DNA, the CDR3 is TGTGCCAGCAGCCCATCGGCGGGATCCAATGAAAAACTGTTTTTT. The full variable domain, with the rest looked up from reference TRBV9 and TRBJ1-4, is DSGVTQTPKHLITATGQRVTLRCSPRSGDLSVYWYQQSLDQGLQFLIQYYNGEERAKGNILERFSAQQFPDLHSELNLSSLELGDSALYFCASSPSAGSNEKLFFGSGTQLSVL.

The chain recombines TRBV5-4 with TRBJ1-1; D gene ambiguous. Trimming cost V 5 bases and J 3 bases, with 14 bases left between them. CDR3 length equals 14 residues. CDR1 is SGHNT and CDR2 is YYREEE in the germline V gene (reference sequence). The CDR3 reads CASSPSTSDTEAFF. In nucleotides, the CDR3 is TGTGCCAGCAGTCCTTCGACGAGCGACACTGAAGCTTTCTTT.

This clone was counted between two and nine times. V is TRBV5-1 and J is TRBJ2-1, with 12 bases matching TRBD2. J lost 8 bases, V lost 0 bases, and 6 bases had no gene match. The CDR3 has 16 residues. Looked up from germline, CDR1 is SGHRS and CDR2 is YFSETQ. DNA of the CDR3: TGCGCCAGCAGCTTGGGGACTAGCGGGGTGGCCGATGAGCAGTTCTTC. It is translated as CASSLGTSGVADEQFF.

This chain uses TRBV3-1 (or the pseudogene TRBV3-2) with TRBJ2-2; 12 bases agree with TRBD1. The germline V gene encodes CDR1 LGHDT and CDR2 YNNKEL (reference sequence). The CDR3 runs to 17 residues. With V trimmed by 0 bases and J by 5 bases, 4 bases remained unmatched. In nucleotides, the CDR3 is TGTGCCAGCAGCCAAGAGGGGACAGGGGGCTGGACCGGGGAGCTGTTTTTT. It is translated as CASSQEGTGGWTGELFF.